Detailed here is one TCR beta chain. There is no known antigen for this receptor. No per-base quality is available; no much larger clone lies one base away. To prepare the library, the immunoSEQ multiplex PCR assay was applied. The authors' pipeline ran thus. A statistical classification framework was built to diagnose cytomegalovirus status from the catalog of TCR beta chain sequences. This is the immuneACCESS table as TCRdb keeps it, with only in-frame sequences that have V and J called. A part of the clones is gone; compared with another copy, unresolved V genes explain less than half, and the rest is unexplained. V and J calls and clone size are copied from that table; D and trimming were computed from the DNA. The sample records 150,000 or so clones, approximately 86% of which are singletons. The ten largest clonotypes hold 20% to 25% of the sample. The entry originates in a study of cytomegalovirus exposure and HLA in healthy donors (dated by TCRdb to the late 2010s). With respect to the entire study: The 650 to 750 repertoires of the first cohort and the roughly 120 validation repertoires were produced on the same platform, according to a later analysis. The study aimed to test whether cataloging public T cell receptors could reveal signatures of past pathogen exposure. In addition to the first cohort of around 670 subjects, a separate validation cohort of approximately 110 different subjects was used. To predict cytomegalovirus infection status, the study combined high-throughput TCR immunosequencing, statistical association of individual TCRs with disease status, and machine learning.

Separate from the roughly 630-subject first cohort, the validation cohort of about 120 subjects was the group to which the donors belonged. V is cut by 0 bases and J by 7 bases, and the space between the germline ends is 7 bases. Sequences LNHNV (CDR1) and YYDKDF (CDR2) are obtained from the germline V gene (reference sequence). The CDR3 sequence holds 13 residues, the cysteine and phenylalanine included. The read is trimmed to its CDR3 DNA, 39 bases read in frame from base 1. Broad study findings and their caveats: The classifier was reported to diagnose cytomegalovirus status with high specificity and sensitivity in both the original and validation cohorts. In vitro tests confirmed that a few of the cytomegalovirus-associated TCR beta chains recognize cytomegalovirus antigens. Most TCR sequences were observed very rarely across donors, whereas some public TCRs were present in many individuals. The authors suggested that the approach could potentially be generalized to other disease states and immunological phenotypes. A total of fewer than 200 TCR beta chains were listed by the study as associated with cytomegalovirus. Of the cluster scores, approximately 95% were above 0 in a later analysis, which found that TCRs clustered in the first cohort also tended to co-occur in the 120 or so validation repertoires. The validation cohort had no HLA typing available for a later analysis, so co-occurrence within that cohort was assessed over all 130 or so repertoires.

Rearrangement joined TRBV15 to TRBJ2-1; the D gene cannot be named for sure. Sequencing was done on a sample of PBMCs. This clonotype was obtained from a man in his late teens or twenties in good health and CMV-seropositive. Read as DNA, the sequence is TGTGCCACCAGCAGAGATCGGTTTAATGAGCAGTTCTTC. Its translation is CATSRDRFNEQFF.